This TCR beta chain was retrieved from a study of T cell responses to AZD1222 COVID-19 vaccine. Profiled with immunoSEQ multiplex PCR; TCRdb holds only in-frame clones, not every one. The profile shows roughly 100,000 clones, 88% of them singletons. Germline V gene sequence: CDR1 MNHNS, CDR2 SASEGT. The CDR3 has 13 amino acids. Deletions cut 3 bases from V and 4 bases from J, with 7 bases between. This sequence originates from an adult in good health. The V and J genes are TRBV6-1 and TRBJ1-5; a weak D match, TRBD1 (5 bases). This specimen consisted of peripheral blood, obtained on day 0 of AZD1222 vaccination. The CDR3: CASSDRGNQPQHF. DNA for the CDR3: TGTGCCAGCAGTGACCGGGGGAATCAGCCCCAGCATTTT.